Sequencing of this TCR beta chain was carried out in a study of regulatory T cells in long-lasting Graves disease. Regarding the study as a whole: More public clonotypes were shared by persistent patients (under 3,000) than by new patients (roughly 1,000). Patients with persistent Graves' had lower TCR diversity than newly diagnosed patients.

Through Arm-PCR of CDR3 regions and iRepertoire HTBI primers, TCR beta libraries were built. TCRdb analysed the multiplex PCR reads with MiXCR anew, one entry per CDR3 protein. The profile covers more than 300,000 distinct CDR3 sequences, with about 19% appearing a single time and just under 30% taken by the ten largest. The time point is: persistent/refractory GD, antithyroid drugs over 5 years with positive TRAb. Preparation of the TCR library used RNA extracted from PBMCs. The peripheral blood volume drawn was around 10 milliliters, and it was collected into EDTA tubes. The CDR3 loop spans 15 amino acids. V was pared by 3 bases and J by 3 bases, with 6 bases of the junction left unmatched. CDR1 and CDR2 (germline): KGHSH, LQKENI. In this sample, this clonotype turned up a few times. Its antigen is not identified.

This TCR was sampled from a female donor with Graves disease. The material sequenced was peripheral blood mononuclear cells (PBMCs), taken when the disease was refractory, from a patient treated with antithyroid drugs. The chain uses TRBV18 and TRBJ1-1; 8 bases line up with TRBD1. The chain's CDR3 is CASSPRQGSDTEAFF. The CDR3 bases are TGTGCCAGCTCACCTAGACAGGGGTCGGACACTGAAGCTTTCTTT. The entire variable domain, with the rest obtained from reference TRBV18 and TRBJ1-1, is as follows: NAGVMQNPRHLVRRRGQEARLRCSPMKGHSHVYWYRQLPEEGLKFMVYLQKENIIDESGMPKERFSAEFPKEGPSILRIQQVVRGDSAAYFCASSPRQGSDTEAFFGQGTRLTVV.